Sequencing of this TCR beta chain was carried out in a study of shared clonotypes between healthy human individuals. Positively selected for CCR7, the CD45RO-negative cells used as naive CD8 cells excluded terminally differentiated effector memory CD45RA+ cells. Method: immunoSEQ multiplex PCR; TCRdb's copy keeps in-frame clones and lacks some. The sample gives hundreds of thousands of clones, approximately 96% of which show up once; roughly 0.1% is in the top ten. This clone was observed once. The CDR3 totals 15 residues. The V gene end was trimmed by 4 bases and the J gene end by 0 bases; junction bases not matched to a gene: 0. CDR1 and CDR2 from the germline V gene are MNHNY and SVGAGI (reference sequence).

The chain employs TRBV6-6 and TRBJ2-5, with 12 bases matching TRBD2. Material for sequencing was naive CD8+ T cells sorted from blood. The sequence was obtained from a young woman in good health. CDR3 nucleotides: TGTGCCAGCAGTTGGACTAGCGGGAACCAAGAGACCCAGTACTTC. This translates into CASSWTSGNQETQYF.